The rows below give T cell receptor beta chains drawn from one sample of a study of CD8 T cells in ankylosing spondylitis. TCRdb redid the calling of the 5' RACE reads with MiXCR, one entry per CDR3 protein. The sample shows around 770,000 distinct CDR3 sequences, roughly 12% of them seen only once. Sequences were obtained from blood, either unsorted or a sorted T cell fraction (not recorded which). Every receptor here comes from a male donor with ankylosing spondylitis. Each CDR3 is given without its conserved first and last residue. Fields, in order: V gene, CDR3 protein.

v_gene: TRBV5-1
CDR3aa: ASSSRGLGDTQY

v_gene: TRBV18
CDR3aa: ASSPGTKNIQY

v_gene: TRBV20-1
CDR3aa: SARSPRGRIDRNTEAF

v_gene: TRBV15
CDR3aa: ATSRDRTAFSYEQY

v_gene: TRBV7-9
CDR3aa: ASSGPFGTLH

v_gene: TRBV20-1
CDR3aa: SAPVRLGYGYT

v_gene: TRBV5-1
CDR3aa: ASSLADPSEEKLF

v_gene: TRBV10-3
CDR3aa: AINPGGGASTDTQY

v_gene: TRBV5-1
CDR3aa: ASSSGTSGIYNEQF

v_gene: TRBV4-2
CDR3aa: ASSQEPSTRYNEQF

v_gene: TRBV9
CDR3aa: ASSVGPQEDTQY

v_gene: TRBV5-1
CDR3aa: ASSLDRGGRETQY

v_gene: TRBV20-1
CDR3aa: SARTSGSSYEQY

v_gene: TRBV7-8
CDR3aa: ASRLGLDTGELF

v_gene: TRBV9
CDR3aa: ASSEGTSAPLEQY

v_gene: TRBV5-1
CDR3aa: ASSLAAQGDTEAF

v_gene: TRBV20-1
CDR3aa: SASKGAGSYNEQF

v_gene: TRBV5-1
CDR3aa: ASRAGPEAF

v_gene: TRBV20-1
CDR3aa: SAGRYEQY

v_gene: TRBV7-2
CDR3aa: ASSLAFTGGHEQY

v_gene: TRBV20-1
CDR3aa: SAVGRSYEQY

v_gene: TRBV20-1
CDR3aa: SARETGSYNEQF

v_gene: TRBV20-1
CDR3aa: SARKGQGEGDTQY

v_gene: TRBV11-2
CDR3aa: ASSPTGLAGAETQY

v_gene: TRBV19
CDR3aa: ASSPTRGLEAF

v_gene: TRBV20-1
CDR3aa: SAIGVYGYT

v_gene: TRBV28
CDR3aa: ASSFGSSFLEKLF

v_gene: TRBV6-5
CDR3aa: ASSYTAGQAYNEQF

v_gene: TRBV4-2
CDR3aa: ASSQGFQGLGGYT

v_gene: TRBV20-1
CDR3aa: SAKYWSYNSPLH

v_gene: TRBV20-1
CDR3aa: SARPPIGQSLNTGELF

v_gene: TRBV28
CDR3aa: ASSLLGSEQY

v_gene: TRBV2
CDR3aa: ASSDDAQETQY

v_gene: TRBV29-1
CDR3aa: SYRGSTDTQY

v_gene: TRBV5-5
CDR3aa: ARGPMDYGYT

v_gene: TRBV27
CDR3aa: ASSLRPGLDYNEQF

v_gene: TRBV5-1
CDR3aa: ASTPAGGLINEQF

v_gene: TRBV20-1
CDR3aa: SASDRGGGYGYT

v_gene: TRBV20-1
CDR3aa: SARQLAGVTDEQF

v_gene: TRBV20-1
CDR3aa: SASSGGASEQY

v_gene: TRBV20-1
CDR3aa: SARTTGTGYGYT

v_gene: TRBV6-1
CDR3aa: ATGRGDSYNSPLH

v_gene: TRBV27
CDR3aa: ASRDRGRDINEQF

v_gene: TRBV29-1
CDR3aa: SVARGVGYEQY

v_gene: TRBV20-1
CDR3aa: SYHRGLNTDTQY

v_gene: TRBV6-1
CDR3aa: ASRTGLAGTGELF

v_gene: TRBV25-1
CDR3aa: AMSPGLINNYGYT

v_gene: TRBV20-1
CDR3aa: SARSPGGGTYEQY

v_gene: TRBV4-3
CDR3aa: ASSQDRASGELF

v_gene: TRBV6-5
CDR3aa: ASSYSYLRSDREGYGYT

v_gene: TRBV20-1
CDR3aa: SARARVKNTGELF